Following are 10 T cell receptor beta chains from one sample sequenced in a study of cytomegalovirus exposure and HLA in healthy donors. Sequenced by immunoSEQ multiplex PCR; TCRdb stores in-frame clones only, minus some. Here the sample spans 200,000 to 300,000 clones, roughly nine tenths being singletons. Sequenced material: PBMCs. The receptor set was obtained from a young man in good health and CMV-seropositive.

The V and J genes are TRBV28 and TRBJ1-2; D gene uncertain. Trimming left V 5 bases short and J 10 bases short, with 14 bases between. Per germline, CDR1 MDHEN and CDR2 SYDVKM. The CDR3 loop spans 12 amino acids. CDR3 DNA: TGTGCCAGCAGTGCTCCTGGTAGGGACTACACCTTC. As protein: CASSAPGRDYTF.

The chain combines TRBV18 with TRBJ1-2, with D perhaps matching TRBD1 (5 bases). The CDR3 sequence is 12 residues long. CDR1 is KGHSH, CDR2 LQKENI, per germline. Trimming took off 3 bases at V and 8 bases at J, with 10 bases between the two ends. CDR3 in DNA: TGTGCCAGCTCACCCCGGGAGGGGGGCTACACCTTC. Amino acid sequence: CASSPREGGYTF.

The CDR3 nucleotides read TGTGCTAGTGGTTTGGTATTAGGAGCGGGACGAAATGAGCAGTTCTTC. It encodes CASGLVLGAGRNEQFF. The V gene is TRBV12-5, the J gene TRBJ2-1, with 7 bases lining up with TRBD2. Trimming took 0 bases from V and 7 from J; bases not matched to a gene: 9. CDR3 length: 16 amino acids. CDR1 LGHNT and CDR2 FRNRAP come from the germline V gene.

This chain joins TRBV21-1 and TRBJ1-2; the DNA was not used to check the table's D call, TRBD1. TRBV21-1 is described as a pseudogene. CDR3 length: 17 residues. This CDR3 reads CASGMGLLGRPEECYTF. CDR3 DNA: TGTGCCAGTGGGATGGGGCTTCTCGGTCGCCCTGAGGAGTGCTACACCTTC.

The gene calls are TRBV6-1 and TRBJ2-3, with TRBD2 as a possible D gene (6 bases). Deletions cut 2 bases from V and 3 bases from J, with 15 bases between. This CDR3 has 16 residues. Germline V CDR1 and CDR2: MNHNS, SASEGT. This chain's CDR3 is CASSELKGRGTDTQYF. Here the CDR3 DNA reads TGTGCCAGCAGTGAATTAAAGGGACGGGGGACAGATACGCAGTATTTT.

J is TRBJ1-1 and V is TRBV4-2; 8 bases line up with TRBD1. The CDR3 runs 15 residues. The germline gives CDR1 LGHNA, CDR2 YNFKEQ. Trimming at V came to 4 bases and at J to 4 bases, leaving 8 bases not matched to a gene. CDR3 sequence reads: CASSLGQGGGTEAFF. In DNA, the CDR3 is TGTGCCAGCAGCCTAGGACAGGGTGGGGGCACTGAAGCTTTCTTT.

The rearrangement joins TRBV28 to TRBJ1-1; 7 bases fit TRBD1. Germline CDR1 and CDR2: MDHEN and SYDVKM. The CDR3 sequence is 15 residues long. V trimming: 6 bases; J trimming: 5 bases; junction bases outside the gene matches: 12. In DNA form, the CDR3 reads TGTGCCAGCAGCCCGGGTGACAGGGCGTCGACTGAAGCTTTCTTT. It is translated as CASSPGDRASTEAFF.

V is TRBV2 and J is TRBJ2-1; D gene unclear. Germline CDR1 reads SNHLY; CDR2 reads FYNNEI. The CDR3 covers 13 residues. Trimming took off 4 bases at V and 2 bases at J, with 6 bases between the two ends. The CDR3, as DNA: TGTGCCAGCAGTGCGTTCCCCTACAATGAGCAGTTCTTC. Translating it yields CASSAFPYNEQFF.

This clone has a single count. The rearrangement joins TRBV5-1 to TRBJ1-2; TRBD1 is a possible D gene (5 bases). The CDR3 has 15 amino acids. V dropped 0 bases and J dropped 2 bases, with 11 bases sitting between them. Germline lookup yields CDR1 SGHRS and CDR2 YFSETQ. Here the CDR3 reads CASSLASGTNYGYTF. The CDR3 DNA follows: TGCGCCAGCAGCTTGGCGTCAGGGACGAACTATGGCTACACCTTC.

The chain carries TRBV4-1 and TRBJ2-3; TRBD2 aligns across 9 bases. Looked up from germline, CDR1 is MGHRA and CDR2 is YSYEKL. Trimming at V came to 2 bases and at J to 0 bases, leaving 18 bases not matched to a gene. The CDR3 has 21 residues. CDR3 residues: CASSQPGLTSGSFKSTDTQYF. CDR3 coding DNA: TGCGCCAGCAGCCAACCAGGCCTCACTAGCGGGTCTTTTAAAAGCACAGATACGCAGTATTTT.